Each of the 14 T cell receptor beta chains below was sequenced from the same sample in a study of blood T cell repertoires in COVID-19. Produced via immunoSEQ multiplex PCR; TCRdb's table is partial and in-frame only. The top ten clones hold roughly 10% of a sample with about 130,000 clones, about 80% of them seen once. Sequencing was done on a sample of peripheral blood. These receptors originate from a man in his forties with active or convalescent COVID-19.

This chain joins TRBV9 and TRBJ2-4; D is uncertain. Trimming stripped 0 bases from V and 0 bases from J, with 7 bases between. Germline loops: CDR1 SGDLS, CDR2 YYNGEE. This CDR3 comprises 15 residues. The CDR3 sequence is CASSVGAVAKNIQYF. In DNA form, the CDR3 reads TGTGCCAGCAGCGTAGGGGCCGTAGCCAAAAACATTCAGTACTTC. Full variable domain (missing parts from reference TRBV9 and TRBJ2-4): DSGVTQTPKHLITATGQRVTLRCSPRSGDLSVYWYQQSLDQGLQFLIQYYNGEERAKGNILERFSAQQFPDLHSELNLSSLELGDSALYFCASSVGAVAKNIQYFGAGTRLSVL.

V and J are TRBV10-3 and TRBJ2-5; TRBD2 might be the D (6 bases). Germline V gene sequence: CDR1 ENHRY, CDR2 SYGVKD. The length of the CDR3 is 13 residues. The V end lost 6 bases, the J end lost 4 bases, and 12 bases lay between the germline ends. The CDR3 DNA sequence: TGTGCCATCAGCCCCAGCGGGTCAGAGACCCAGTACTTC. Its translation: CAISPSGSETQYF.

The chain links TRBV9 to TRBJ2-3; 10 bases align to TRBD2. Trimming took 1 base from V and 3 from J; bases not matched to a gene: 8. CDR3 length equals 17 residues. Germline CDR1 reads SGDLS; CDR2 reads YYNGEE. In DNA form, the CDR3 reads TGTGCCAGCAGCGTACGGAGCGGGGGGGCGTCGACAGATACGCAGTATTTT. This translates into CASSVRSGGASTDTQYF.

CDR3: CAISSTGLAGEQYF. The CDR3 DNA reads as TGTGCCATCAGTAGTACCGGACTAGCGGGGGAGCAGTACTTC. The V gene is TRBV10-3, the J gene TRBJ2-7; TRBD2 matches 12 bases. Germline assignment: CDR1 ENHRY and CDR2 SYGVKD. There are 14 residues in the CDR3. V gave up 5 bases and J gave up 7 bases; unmatched junction bases: 6.

This clone has a handful of counts. The chain combines TRBV14 with TRBJ1-3, with D possibly matching TRBD1 (5 bases). The V gene's germline CDR1 is SGHDN and CDR2 FVKESK. V gave up 0 bases and J gave up 0 bases, with 18 bases separating them. The CDR3 runs to 19 residues. Written as DNA, the CDR3 is TGTGCCAGCAGCCAAGATATGGGTCCAGGGTACCTCTCTGGAAACACCATATATTTT. Translated: CASSQDMGPGYLSGNTIYF.

The CDR3 loop reads CASSWSGSSYEQYF. CDR3 nucleotides: TGCGCCAGCAGCTGGAGCGGTAGCTCCTACGAGCAGTACTTC. The rearrangement links TRBV5-1 to TRBJ2-7, with D tentatively TRBD2 (5 bases). This CDR3 is built from 14 residues. CDR1 and CDR2 from the germline V gene are SGHRS and YFSETQ. Between the trimmed V and J ends, which lost 3 bases and 0 bases, there was a span of 10 bases.

V is TRBV4-3 and J is TRBJ1-6; 8 nucleotides agree with TRBD1. V was pared by 4 bases and J by 7 bases, with 9 bases of the junction left unmatched. This CDR3 is 16 amino acids long. Looked up from germline, CDR1 is LGHNA and CDR2 is YSLEER. The CDR3 DNA reads TGCGCCAGCAGCCCTTCTGGGACAGGCGCGAATTCACCCCTCCACTTT. Protein: CASSPSGTGANSPLHF.

The V and J genes are TRBV25-1 and TRBJ1-1; no clear D. V shed 10 bases and J shed 2 bases, with 11 bases lying between them. The CDR3 consists of 12 residues. Germline V CDR1 and CDR2: MGHDK, SYGVNS. The DNA for the CDR3 is TGTGCCACCCCGGGTTGCAACACTGAAGCTTTCTTT. As protein: CATPGCNTEAFF.

The rearrangement links TRBV7-3 to TRBJ1-1, with 9 nucleotides matching TRBD1. With 3 bases clipped from V and 1 base from J, the junction kept 0 bases outside the gene matches. Germline V gene sequence: CDR1 SGHTA, CDR2 FQGTGA. This CDR3 is 14 amino acids long. CDR3 region: CASSLDRGNTEAFF. CDR3 sequence (DNA): TGTGCCAGCAGCTTGGACAGGGGGAACACTGAAGCTTTCTTT.

V usage is TRBV3-1 (or the pseudogene TRBV3-2) and J usage is TRBJ2-5, with D perhaps matching TRBD1 (6 bases). Germline values: CDR1 LGHDT, CDR2 YNNKEL (reference sequence). This CDR3 has 14 amino acids. V was shortened by 5 bases and J by 5 bases, with 15 bases between the two germline ends. The chain's CDR3 is CASSARPGEETQYF. The CDR3 bases are TGTGCCAGCAGCGCCCGACCAGGGGAGGAGACCCAGTACTTC.

This clone appeared a single time. This chain's CDR3 is CAWSVNTPYNEQFF. In nucleotides, the CDR3 is TGTGCCTGGAGTGTAAACACACCTTACAATGAGCAGTTCTTC. The chain joins TRBV30 to TRBJ2-1; D uncertain. CDR3 length equals 14 residues. V dropped 0 bases and J dropped 4 bases, with 10 bases sitting between them. Germline V gene sequence: CDR1 GTSNPN, CDR2 SVGIG (reference sequence).

The chain has TRBV10-3 and TRBJ2-2; D may be TRBD1 (5 bases). Per germline, CDR1 ENHRY and CDR2 SYGVKD. CDR3 length: 14 amino acids. V was pared by 7 bases and J by 1 base, with 10 bases between. Here the CDR3 reads CAITGTGNTGELFF. For the CDR3, the DNA is TGTGCCATCACGGGTACAGGGAACACCGGGGAGCTGTTTTTT.

The chain combines TRBV28 with TRBJ2-5, with D possibly TRBD2 on 5 matching bases. Trimming took off 4 bases at V and 5 bases at J, with 8 bases between the two ends. This CDR3 is 12 amino acids long. Per germline, CDR1 MDHEN and CDR2 SYDVKM. The CDR3 region is CASSSRTETQYF. CDR3 DNA sequence: TGTGCCAGCAGTTCGAGGACTGAGACCCAGTACTTC.

This clone was detected once. The V call is TRBV19, the J call TRBJ1-1; a weak D match, TRBD1 (5 bases). Trimming left V 9 bases short and J 5 bases short, with 22 bases between. The CDR3 covers 15 residues. Germline V lookup: CDR1 LNHDA, CDR2 SQIVND (reference sequence). The CDR3 region has the DNA TGTGCCAGCGGAGCCGCAGGGAGGGTGGGTACTGAAGCTTTCTTT. This translates into CASGAAGRVGTEAFF.